The source of this T cell receptor (beta chain) is a study of CD8+ T cells in alopecia areata. Whole-study context: At a dose of 5 to 10 mg twice daily, oral tofacitinib was given to treated patients. Study-wide findings and caveats: Clonality in lesional scalp, especially alopecia totalis/universalis, exceeded that of normal scalp. Researchers reported that TCR sharing among patients proved less clear than in mice, possibly HLA-linked.

After isolation, RNA underwent reverse transcription to generate cDNA as the sequencing template. Assay used: immunoSEQ multiplex PCR; TCRdb lists only in-frame clones, some missing. The sample records some 15,000 clones, approximately 54% being singletons. Germline V gene data show CDR1 as MNHEY and CDR2 as SMNVEV (reference sequence). The length of the CDR3 is 14 residues. The ends lost 5 bases at V and 2 bases at J; junction bases unmatched: 4. For this clone: What it binds is unknown.

Obtained from alopecia areata patients were lesional scalp punch biopsies along with peripheral blood. The rearrangement uses TRBV27 and TRBJ2-7, with TRBD2 matching over 9 bases. What was sequenced was skin. The TCR comes from a human donor with alopecia areata. The CDR3 protein is CASSARGGPYEQYF. Here the CDR3 DNA reads TGTGCCAGCAGTGCGCGGGGGGGACCCTACGAGCAGTACTTC.